This T cell receptor (beta chain) stems from a study of vaccination and CD4 T cells after COVID-19. The CDR3 totals 14 residues. Germline V gene sequence: CDR1 SGHVS, CDR2 FQNEAQ. Trimming stripped 3 bases from V and 4 bases from J, with 9 bases between. Turning to this clonotype: Its specificity is not known.

At the Johns Hopkins FTIC core, DNA taken from cultured CD4+ T cells was sequenced by way of the Oncomine TCR Beta short-read assay. TCRdb reanalysed the PCR reads using MiXCR and keeps one entry per CDR3 protein. Among fewer than 15,000 distinct CDR3 sequences listed, over 60% were seen once. Treatment indicated: 10-day PBMC culture with coronavirus spike peptide pools or control peptides (ViraFEST assay). This sequence joins TRBV7-8 and TRBJ2-2; D is unresolved. The source is a human donor who had recovered from COVID-19. Source material: CD4+ T cells from blood, cultured in vitro. The CDR3 region is CASSFWERTGELFF. CDR3 bases: TGTGCCAGCAGCTTCTGGGAACGCACCGGGGAGCTGTTTTTT.